This T cell receptor beta chain is drawn from a study of T cells expressing NK-cell markers. Study in general: The authors sequenced eight donors, of whom seven were HCMV-seropositive and one was seronegative.

The CDR3 has 14 residues. The germline V gene has CDR1 DFQATT and CDR2 SNEGSKA (reference sequence). TCRdb re-called the 5' RACE reads, yielding one record per CDR3 amino acid sequence without DNA. The sample has about 460,000 distinct CDR3 sequences, and its top ten clones hold 1.4%. This receptor was taken from a woman between 50 and 59 years old in good health. Sequenced input: blood T cells: a sorted CD56 or NKG2C T cell subset, CD4+ or CD8+ T cells, or bulk PBMC T cells (not recorded which). The chain combines TRBV20-1 with TRBJ2-3; no DNA is available, so the TRBD1 call from TCRdb remains unchecked. This CDR3 reads CSASVSTSTDTQYF.